The TCR beta chain under discussion was sequenced for a study of technical replicates of blood from a handful of donors. Trimming took 5 bases from V and 3 from J; bases not matched to a gene: 5. Germline loops: CDR1 SGHNT, CDR2 YYREEE (reference sequence). The CDR3 sequence is 13 residues long. The assay was immunoSEQ multiplex PCR, and TCRdb's table has in-frame clones only and misses some. Of about 83,000 clones listed, more than 85% are singletons. The sequencing input was T cells isolated from PBMCs. The clonotype originates from a human donor in good health. This chain joins TRBV5-4 and TRBJ2-7, with 7 positions matching TRBD2. The CDR3 protein is CASSRGVSYEQYF. The CDR3 bases are TGTGCCAGCAGTCGGGGGGTTAGCTACGAGCAGTACTTC.